Here is one TCR beta chain with its context. Germline values: CDR1 MNHNY, CDR2 SVGAGI (reference sequence). The CDR3 totals 14 residues. The ends were cut back, 6 bases at V and 4 bases at J, with 15 bases in the middle. Naivety among CD8 cells was defined by CD45RO negativity and positive CCR7 selection, thereby excluding terminally differentiated effector memory CD45RA+ cells. Profiling relied on immunoSEQ multiplex PCR, and the TCRdb table lists in-frame clones only, not all of them. The sample consists of about 2 million clones, 85% to 95% of them appearing once. The sample comes from a study of shared clonotypes between healthy human individuals.

Specimen: naive CD8+ T cells sorted from blood. V and J are TRBV6-6 and TRBJ1-2; D not certain. This TCR was recovered from a man aged 18 to 30 in good health. This CDR3 reads CASRPEGSLYGYTF. CDR3 bases: TGTGCCAGCAGGCCGGAGGGCAGCCTCTATGGCTACACCTTC.